The text below deals with one T cell receptor (beta chain). The data are from a study of shared clonotypes between healthy human individuals. With 4 bases removed from V and 10 bases from J, the gap between germline ends came to 13 bases. Germline loops: CDR1 LNHDA, CDR2 SQIVND (reference sequence). The CDR3 has 12 amino acids. The test was conducted at deep level. Repertoires were generated with immunoSEQ multiplex PCR, while TCRdb's copy carries only in-frame clones and drops some. Here the sample spans fewer than 1.8 million clones, just under 99% being singletons. The sequence came from a man younger than 40 in good health. The sequenced sample consisted of naive CD4+ T cells sorted from blood. This sample's subset: CD45RA+ positively selected. The J gene is TRBJ1-1, the V gene TRBV19, with D hard to call. This CDR3 reads CASSTRVGRAFF. The CDR3 DNA follows: TGTGCCAGTAGTACGAGGGTGGGGAGAGCTTTCTTT.